These T cell receptor beta chains were read from a single sample in a study of blood T cell repertoires in COVID-19. Sequencing was performed with immunoSEQ multiplex PCR; in TCRdb, only in-frame clones are kept and a portion is missing. The sample has nearly 250,000 clones, 82% seen once. Material for sequencing was peripheral blood. These receptors all stem from a woman of 80 years or more with acute or convalescent COVID-19. Each CDR3 is given with its conserved first and last residue. D genes are given only for firm matches. Part of the rows lack a size; the others show once, few, many or a class for expanded clones.

d_call: NA
v_call: TRBV7-2
clone_size: NA
j_call: TRBJ1-3
cdr3_aa: CASSSASGRSGNTIYF
cdr3_nt: TGTGCCAGCAGCTCCGCTTCAGGGCGGTCTGGAAACACCATATATTTT

d_call: TRBD1
v_call: TRBV5-1
clone_size: once
j_call: TRBJ2-1
cdr3_aa: CASSFSGTGYYNEQFF
cdr3_nt: TGCGCCAGCAGCTTCAGTGGGACAGGGTACTACAATGAGCAGTTCTTC

d_call: TRBD2
v_call: TRBV9
clone_size: NA
j_call: TRBJ2-2
cdr3_aa: CASSVGASGSTGELFF
cdr3_nt: TGTGCCAGCAGCGTAGGGGCTAGCGGGAGCACCGGGGAGCTGTTTTTT

d_call: TRBD1
v_call: TRBV28
clone_size: few
j_call: TRBJ1-5
cdr3_aa: CASSLWAGGSQPQHF
cdr3_nt: TGTGCCAGCAGTTTATGGGCAGGGGGGAGTCAGCCCCAGCATTTT

d_call: NA
v_call: TRBV14
clone_size: NA
j_call: TRBJ1-6
cdr3_aa: CASSQELRDSPLHF
cdr3_nt: TGTGCCAGCAGCCAAGAGTTGAGGGATTCACCCCTCCACTTT

d_call: TRBD2
v_call: TRBV29-1
clone_size: NA
j_call: TRBJ2-5
cdr3_aa: CSVARTSGETQYF
cdr3_nt: TGCAGCGTTGCCAGGACTAGCGGAGAGACCCAGTACTTC

d_call: NA
v_call: TRBV28
clone_size: NA
j_call: TRBJ1-6
cdr3_aa: CASRDRGGLDNSPLHF
cdr3_nt: TGTGCCAGCAGGGATCGTGGGGGGTTAGATAATTCACCCCTCCACTTT

d_call: NA
v_call: TRBV5-1
clone_size: once
j_call: TRBJ2-3
cdr3_aa: CASSPGFSGSTDTQYF
cdr3_nt: TGCGCCAGCAGCCCCGGCTTCAGCGGGAGCACAGATACGCAGTATTTT

d_call: TRBD1
v_call: TRBV28
clone_size: NA
j_call: TRBJ2-1
cdr3_aa: CASTSRTGPDEQFF
cdr3_nt: TGTGCCAGCACCTCCAGGACAGGGCCGGATGAGCAGTTCTTC

d_call: NA
v_call: TRBV6-5
clone_size: NA
j_call: TRBJ2-1
cdr3_aa: CASKTGQSYNEQFF
cdr3_nt: TGTGCCAGCAAGACCGGACAGTCCTACAATGAGCAGTTCTTC

d_call: NA
v_call: TRBV6-5
clone_size: NA
j_call: TRBJ1-1
cdr3_aa: CASSYGPPITEAFF
cdr3_nt: TGTGCCAGCAGTTACGGGCCCCCAATCACTGAAGCTTTCTTT

d_call: TRBD1
v_call: TRBV4-1
clone_size: NA
j_call: TRBJ1-5
cdr3_aa: CASSQGDRVGNQPQHF
cdr3_nt: TGCGCCAGCAGCCAGGGGGACAGGGTCGGCAATCAGCCCCAGCATTTT

d_call: TRBD1
v_call: TRBV7-8
clone_size: NA
j_call: TRBJ2-1
cdr3_aa: CASSRDRVNEQFF
cdr3_nt: TGTGCCAGCAGCCGGGACAGGGTCAATGAGCAGTTCTTC

d_call: NA
v_call: TRBV21-1
clone_size: NA
j_call: TRBJ2-7
cdr3_aa: CASSKGLADYEQYF
cdr3_nt: TGTGCCAGCAGCAAAGGACTAGCGGACTACGAGCAGTACTTC

d_call: NA
v_call: TRBV12-3/TRBV12-4
clone_size: NA
j_call: TRBJ1-1
cdr3_aa: CASSLSRTEAFF
cdr3_nt: TGTGCCAGCAGTTTATCTCGCACTGAAGCTTTCTTT

d_call: TRBD1
v_call: TRBV11-2
clone_size: NA
j_call: TRBJ2-7
cdr3_aa: CASSLGTGGYEQYF
cdr3_nt: TGTGCCAGCAGCTTGGGGACAGGGGGCTACGAGCAGTACTTC

d_call: NA
v_call: TRBV7-2
clone_size: NA
j_call: TRBJ1-1
cdr3_aa: CASSLAPGINTEAFF
cdr3_nt: TGTGCCAGCAGCTTAGCGCCAGGGATAAACACTGAAGCTTTCTTT

d_call: TRBD1
v_call: TRBV6-5
clone_size: once
j_call: TRBJ1-5
cdr3_aa: CASSTTGGNQPQHF
cdr3_nt: TGTGCCAGCAGTACAACAGGGGGCAATCAGCCCCAGCATTTT

d_call: NA
v_call: TRBV7-3
clone_size: NA
j_call: TRBJ2-1
cdr3_aa: CASSLSGEQFF
cdr3_nt: TGTGCCAGCAGCTTATCAGGCGAGCAGTTCTTC

d_call: TRBD1
v_call: TRBV7-9
clone_size: NA
j_call: TRBJ1-2
cdr3_aa: CASSFSPGTGNYGYTF
cdr3_nt: TGTGCCAGCAGCTTTAGTCCCGGGACAGGGAACTATGGCTACACCTTC

d_call: TRBD1
v_call: TRBV20-1
clone_size: NA
j_call: TRBJ1-1
cdr3_aa: CSASGQARANTEAFF
cdr3_nt: TGCAGTGCTAGTGGACAGGCTAGGGCGAACACTGAAGCTTTCTTT

d_call: NA
v_call: TRBV19
clone_size: NA
j_call: TRBJ1-2
cdr3_aa: CASSTLTVPPVGYTF
cdr3_nt: TGTGCCAGTAGTACACTGACAGTACCCCCCGTTGGCTACACCTTC

d_call: NA
v_call: TRBV10-2
clone_size: NA
j_call: TRBJ2-3
cdr3_aa: CASSPSVRGTDTQYF
cdr3_nt: TGCGCCAGCAGCCCATCGGTTAGGGGGACAGATACGCAGTATTTT

d_call: NA
v_call: TRBV7-2
clone_size: NA
j_call: TRBJ2-5
cdr3_aa: CASSLGRAQETQYF
cdr3_nt: TGTGCCAGCAGTCTTGGTCGCGCGCAAGAGACCCAGTACTTC

d_call: TRBD2
v_call: TRBV24-1
clone_size: NA
j_call: TRBJ2-1
cdr3_aa: CATSDPTSGGPGEQFF
cdr3_nt: TGTGCCACCAGTGATCCGACTAGCGGGGGCCCAGGTGAGCAGTTCTTC

d_call: TRBD1
v_call: TRBV6-1
clone_size: NA
j_call: TRBJ2-7
cdr3_aa: CASSEVWTGWDEQYF
cdr3_nt: TGTGCCAGCAGTGAAGTGTGGACAGGGTGGGACGAGCAGTACTTC

d_call: TRBD1
v_call: TRBV7-3
clone_size: NA
j_call: TRBJ2-6
cdr3_aa: CASGTGDRGANVLTF
cdr3_nt: TGTGCCAGCGGGACAGGGGATCGTGGGGCCAACGTCCTGACTTTC

d_call: NA
v_call: TRBV19
clone_size: NA
j_call: TRBJ1-6
cdr3_aa: CASRHRVRDSPLHF
cdr3_nt: TGTGCCAGTAGACACAGGGTTCGGGATTCACCCCTCCACTTT

d_call: TRBD1
v_call: TRBV19
clone_size: NA
j_call: TRBJ1-4
cdr3_aa: CASRDRGRNEKLFF
cdr3_nt: TGTGCCAGTCGCGACAGGGGGCGTAATGAAAAACTGTTTTTT

d_call: NA
v_call: TRBV18
clone_size: NA
j_call: TRBJ2-5
cdr3_aa: CASSMRGRGETQYF
cdr3_nt: TGTGCCAGCTCAATGCGGGGAAGGGGAGAGACCCAGTACTTC

d_call: TRBD1
v_call: TRBV19
clone_size: NA
j_call: TRBJ1-2
cdr3_aa: CASSRGQGTYGYTF
cdr3_nt: TGTGCCAGTAGTAGGGGACAGGGAACCTATGGCTACACCTTC

d_call: NA
v_call: TRBV28
clone_size: NA
j_call: TRBJ2-5
cdr3_aa: CASSRSYRDNQETQYF
cdr3_nt: TGTGCCAGCAGTAGATCATACCGGGACAACCAAGAGACCCAGTACTTC

d_call: NA
v_call: TRBV12-3/TRBV12-4
clone_size: NA
j_call: TRBJ2-7
cdr3_aa: CASSYQGYEQYF
cdr3_nt: TGTGCCAGCAGTTATCAGGGCTACGAGCAGTACTTC

d_call: TRBD2
v_call: TRBV27
clone_size: NA
j_call: TRBJ2-5
cdr3_aa: CASREWGTSVQETQYF
cdr3_nt: TGTGCCAGCAGAGAATGGGGGACTAGCGTCCAAGAGACCCAGTACTTC

d_call: TRBD2
v_call: TRBV4-3
clone_size: NA
j_call: TRBJ2-2
cdr3_aa: CASSQGLAVNTGELFF
cdr3_nt: TGCGCCAGCAGCCAAGGACTAGCGGTGAACACCGGGGAGCTGTTTTTT

d_call: TRBD2
v_call: TRBV30
clone_size: NA
j_call: TRBJ2-1
cdr3_aa: CAWSRSGIREQFF
cdr3_nt: TGTGCCTGGAGTCGTAGCGGGATCCGAGAGCAGTTCTTC

d_call: NA
v_call: TRBV6-5
clone_size: NA
j_call: TRBJ2-2
cdr3_aa: CASSYRRVKNTGELFF
cdr3_nt: TGTGCCAGCAGTTACCGGCGGGTGAAGAACACCGGGGAGCTGTTTTTT

d_call: TRBD2
v_call: TRBV7-3
clone_size: NA
j_call: TRBJ2-5
cdr3_aa: CASSLDSNPVLAGGRLYF
cdr3_nt: TGTGCCAGCAGCTTAGATTCTAATCCGGTGCTAGCGGGAGGCCGCTTGTACTTC

d_call: NA
v_call: TRBV7-8
clone_size: NA
j_call: TRBJ2-5
cdr3_aa: CASSQTWERTLGETQYF
cdr3_nt: TGTGCCAGCAGCCAGACGTGGGAGCGGACGCTGGGGGAGACCCAGTACTTC

d_call: NA
v_call: TRBV29-1
clone_size: NA
j_call: TRBJ2-3
cdr3_aa: CSVGGLQQDTQYF
cdr3_nt: TGCAGCGTTGGGGGACTCCAACAAGATACGCAGTATTTT

d_call: NA
v_call: TRBV28
clone_size: few
j_call: TRBJ2-3
cdr3_aa: CASSFRSSGTDTQYF
cdr3_nt: TGTGCCAGCAGTTTTCGGTCTAGCGGCACAGATACGCAGTATTTT